A selection of T cell receptor beta chains follows, all from one sample in a study of blood T cell repertoires in COVID-19. The method was immunoSEQ multiplex PCR; TCRdb's version includes in-frame clones alone and lacks a portion of them. This table holds 250,000 to 300,000 clones, over 75% found once. Sequencing was carried out using PBMCs or T cells enriched from blood (not recorded which). The origin of the receptors is a woman in her fifties or sixties who had recovered from COVID-19. CDR3s include the opening cysteine and the closing phenylalanine or tryptophan. The D gene is left open where the match is weak. Part of the rows lack a size; the others show once, few, many or a class for expanded clones.

cdr3_length | d_call | clone_size | j_call | v_call | cdr3_aa | cdr3_nt
16 | TRBD1 | once | TRBJ1-2 | TRBV11-1 | CASSLAGTGDVDGYTF | TGTGCCAGCAGCTTAGCAGGGACAGGGGATGTGGATGGCTACACCTTC
15 | TRBD2 | . | TRBJ2-2 | TRBV5-1 | CASSLTGGGTGELFF | TGCGCCAGCAGCTTGACGGGAGGTGGCACCGGGGAGCTGTTTTTT
15 | TRBD2 | . | TRBJ2-1 | TRBV5-1 | CASTRGGTRGNEQFF | TGCGCCAGCACCCGGGGGGGGACTAGAGGGAATGAGCAGTTCTTC
13 | . | . | TRBJ2-3 | TRBV28 | CASSRSGGDTQYF | TGTGCCAGCAGTAGGTCCGGCGGAGATACGCAGTATTTT
14 | TRBD1 | . | TRBJ2-7 | TRBV11-2 | CASSSDRVSYEQYF | TGTGCCAGCAGCTCGGACAGGGTGTCCTACGAGCAGTACTTC
14 | TRBD1 | . | TRBJ1-2 | TRBV7-9 | CASSLQGARNGYTF | TGTGCCAGCAGCTTACAGGGGGCGCGAAATGGCTACACCTTC
14 | . | . | TRBJ1-2 | TRBV11-1 | CASSLDGSGSGYTF | TGTGCCAGCAGCTTAGATGGAAGCGGGAGCGGCTACACCTTC
14 | TRBD2 | . | TRBJ2-7 | TRBV9 | CASSFTGTSREQYF | TGTGCCAGCAGCTTCACCGGGACTAGCAGAGAGCAGTACTTC
14 | . | . | TRBJ1-5 | TRBV7-2 | CASSPTGSNQPQHF | TGTGCCAGCAGCCCCACAGGCAGCAATCAGCCCCAGCATTTT
14 | TRBD1 | . | TRBJ2-7 | TRBV18 | CASSPGQAFYEQYF | TGTGCCAGCTCACCGGGACAGGCCTTCTACGAGCAGTACTTC
13 | TRBD1 | . | TRBJ2-7 | TRBV29-1 | CSVENRGRYEQYF | TGCAGCGTTGAAAACAGGGGGCGGTACGAGCAGTACTTC
16 | TRBD2 | once | TRBJ2-1 | TRBV7-2 | CASSLGLAGVVNEQFF | TGTGCCAGCAGCTTAGGACTAGCGGGAGTAGTCAATGAGCAGTTCTTC
15 | TRBD2 | few | TRBJ2-1 | TRBV7-8 | CASSSPSGRANEQFF | TGTGCCAGCAGCTCCCCTAGCGGGAGGGCCAATGAGCAGTTCTTC
17 | . | . | TRBJ1-5 | TRBV28 | CASSLAFGQLSNQPQHF | TGTGCCAGCAGTTTGGCGTTCGGACAGCTTAGCAATCAGCCCCAGCATTTT
14 | TRBD1 | . | TRBJ1-5 | TRBV2 | CASSARGGNQPQHF | TGTGCCAGCAGTGCCAGGGGGGGCAATCAGCCCCAGCATTTT
15 | . | . | TRBJ2-7 | TRBV6-5 | CASSYSVAFPYEQYF | TGTGCCAGCAGTTACTCGGTAGCTTTTCCCTACGAGCAGTACTTC
12 | TRBD1 | . | TRBJ2-7 | TRBV6-5 | CASADRADEQYF | TGTGCCAGCGCGGACAGGGCGGACGAGCAGTACTTC
16 | . | . | TRBJ1-1 | TRBV5-1 | CASSLVGQLKNTEAFF | TGCGCCAGCAGCTTGGTGGGGCAGCTAAAGAACACTGAAGCTTTCTTT
14 | TRBD2 | once | TRBJ2-7 | TRBV28 | CASSLAGGFHEQYF | TGTGCCAGCAGTTTAGCGGGAGGATTCCACGAGCAGTACTTC
17 | . | . | TRBJ1-3 | TRBV30 | CAWSVGLPGGSGNTIYF | TGTGCCTGGAGTGTAGGCTTACCGGGGGGCTCTGGAAACACCATATATTTT
15 | . | . | TRBJ1-6 | TRBV28 | CASSLPQTGNSPLHF | TGTGCCAGCAGTTTACCCCAGACAGGAAATTCACCCCTCCACTTT
17 | . | . | TRBJ1-1 | TRBV25-1 | CASSVPRGMRVNTEAFF | TGTGCCAGCAGTGTACCCCGGGGTATGCGAGTGAACACTGAAGCTTTCTTT
14 | . | . | TRBJ1-2 | TRBV28 | CASSLGQFNYGYTF | TGTGCCAGCAGTTTAGGACAGTTTAACTATGGCTACACCTTC
14 | . | . | TRBJ2-7 | TRBV21-1 | CASPKGGEADEQYF | TGTGCCAGCCCAAAGGGAGGGGAAGCCGACGAGCAGTACTTC
14 | . | . | TRBJ1-2 | TRBV5-4 | CASSDRRGVNGYTF | TGTGCCAGCAGTGACAGGCGAGGGGTAAATGGCTACACCTTC
12 | . | . | TRBJ2-7 | TRBV12-3/TRBV12-4 | CASSLGGTVQYF | TGTGCCAGCAGTTTGGGCGGGACGGTGCAGTACTTC
15 | TRBD2 | . | TRBJ2-7 | TRBV28 | CASSYRTSGSYEQYF | TGTGCCAGCAGCTACCGGACTAGCGGGTCCTACGAGCAGTACTTC
16 | TRBD2 | once | TRBJ2-5 | TRBV29-1 | CSVGTRASGEQRTQYF | TGCAGCGTAGGCACCAGGGCTAGCGGGGAGCAGCGGACCCAGTACTTC
13 | . | . | TRBJ2-7 | TRBV10-1 | CASSHGGGYEQYF | TGCGCCAGCAGTCATGGAGGTGGCTACGAGCAGTACTTC
15 | TRBD1 | . | TRBJ1-2 | TRBV18 | CASSLGQGSSYGYTF | TGTGCCAGCTCCCTCGGACAGGGTAGCTCCTATGGCTACACCTTC
15 | TRBD2 | . | TRBJ2-7 | TRBV5-6 | CASSLTPAGDREQYF | TGTGCCAGCAGCTTGACCCCAGCGGGAGACAGGGAGCAGTACTTC
15 | TRBD1 | . | TRBJ2-7 | TRBV7-2 | CASSLGTGRTYEQYF | TGTGCCAGCAGCTTAGGGACAGGGCGTACCTACGAGCAGTACTTC
17 | TRBD1 | . | TRBJ1-4 | TRBV5-1 | CASSPGQGATTNEKLFF | TGCGCCAGCAGCCCTGGACAGGGGGCGACAACTAATGAAAAACTGTTTTTT
15 | TRBD1 | . | TRBJ2-7 | TRBV5-1 | CASSPTNRGSYEQYF | TGCGCCAGCAGCCCCACCAACAGGGGCTCCTACGAGCAGTACTTC
19 | TRBD2 | . | TRBJ2-2 | TRBV3-1/TRBV3-2 | CASSQGTSGRAKYTGELFF | TGTGCCAGCAGCCAAGGGACTAGCGGGAGGGCAAAATACACCGGGGAGCTGTTTTTT
17 | TRBD1 | . | TRBJ2-7 | TRBV5-1 | CASSRNSADRYTYEQYF | TGCGCCAGCAGCCGAAACTCGGCGGACAGGTATACCTACGAGCAGTACTTC
15 | TRBD1 | . | TRBJ1-5 | TRBV6-1 | CASREGQGVWQPQHF | TGTGCCAGCAGGGAAGGACAGGGCGTCTGGCAGCCCCAGCATTTT
11 | . | . | TRBJ2-3 | TRBV7-9 | CASSFVSTQYF | TGTGCCAGCAGCTTTGTGAGTACGCAGTATTTT
15 | TRBD1 | . | TRBJ2-7 | TRBV5-4 | CASSLASGGSYEQYF | TGTGCCAGCAGCTTGGCCTCAGGGGGAAGCTACGAGCAGTACTTC
20 | TRBD2 | . | TRBJ2-2 | TRBV27 | CASRLRVAGGRLANTGELFF | TGTGCCAGCAGACTCAGGGTGGCGGGAGGGAGATTAGCGAACACCGGGGAGCTGTTTTTT
14 | TRBD1 | few | TRBJ1-6 | TRBV3-1/TRBV3-2 | CASRQTGGNSPLHF | TGTGCCAGCAGACAGACAGGGGGAAATTCACCCCTCCACTTT
13 | TRBD1 | . | TRBJ1-1 | TRBV30 | CAWARQGTTEAFF | TGTGCCTGGGCCCGACAGGGAACCACTGAAGCTTTCTTT
16 | TRBD2 | . | TRBJ2-5 | TRBV5-1 | CASSYGLAGLGETQYF | TGCGCCAGCAGCTACGGACTAGCGGGACTGGGGGAGACCCAGTACTTC
17 | TRBD1 | . | TRBJ2-6 | TRBV18 | CASSRGQAPSGANVLTF | TGTGCCAGCTCACGGGGACAGGCCCCGTCTGGGGCCAACGTCCTGACTTTC
15 | TRBD2 | few | TRBJ2-7 | TRBV3-1/TRBV3-2 | CASSQSSGSAIEQYF | TGTGCCAGCAGCCAATCTAGCGGGAGCGCGATCGAGCAGTACTTC
15 | TRBD1 | . | TRBJ2-5 | TRBV7-9 | CASSVTGGGQETQYF | TGTGCCAGCAGCGTTACAGGGGGCGGGCAAGAGACCCAGTACTTC
13 | TRBD1 | . | TRBJ1-2 | TRBV6-5 | CASSYWTGDSAHF | TGTGCCAGCAGTTACTGGACAGGGGATTCCGCTCACTTC
14 | . | . | TRBJ2-1 | TRBV4-1 | CASSQEQGPGGQFF | TGCGCCAGCAGCCAAGAACAGGGACCTGGGGGGCAGTTCTTC
15 | TRBD1 | once | TRBJ1-1 | TRBV5-1 | CASSLDPTGGTEAFF | TGCGCCAGCAGCTTGGACCCCACAGGGGGCACTGAAGCTTTCTTT
14 | TRBD2 | once | TRBJ2-7 | TRBV6-5 | CASSLSGSWDEQYF | TGTGCCAGCAGCCTAAGCGGGAGTTGGGACGAGCAGTACTTC
14 | . | few | TRBJ2-7 | TRBV6-5 | CASRSPRGKSEQYF | TGTGCCAGCAGATCACCCAGGGGCAAGAGCGAGCAGTACTTC
13 | TRBD1 | . | TRBJ1-2 | TRBV28 | CASGRGQDYGYTF | TGTGCCAGCGGAAGGGGACAGGACTATGGCTACACCTTC
13 | TRBD1 | . | TRBJ2-2 | TRBV5-1 | CASGTGAIGELFF | TGCGCCAGCGGGACAGGGGCGATCGGGGAGCTGTTTTTT
13 | TRBD1 | . | TRBJ1-1 | TRBV28 | CASSLWNNRGAFF | TGTGCCAGCAGTTTATGGAATAACAGGGGCGCTTTCTTT
12 | . | . | TRBJ1-1 | TRBV2 | CASSYSNTEAFF | TGTGCCAGCAGTTACTCGAACACTGAAGCTTTCTTT
17 | TRBD1 | . | TRBJ1-4 | TRBV9 | CASSVRPMGQGGEKLFF | TGTGCCAGCAGCGTACGACCAATGGGACAGGGAGGTGAAAAACTGTTTTTT
16 | TRBD1 | . | TRBJ2-7 | TRBV6-5 | CASSYSVGQEIYEQYF | TGTGCCAGCAGTTACTCGGTGGGACAGGAAATCTACGAGCAGTACTTC
14 | TRBD2 | . | TRBJ2-3 | TRBV25-1 | CASCGLASTDTQYF | TGTGCCAGCTGCGGACTAGCGAGCACAGATACGCAGTATTTT
19 | TRBD2 | once | TRBJ2-2 | TRBV5-1 | CASSPPPGLAGANTGELFF | TGCGCCAGCAGCCCTCCCCCGGGACTAGCGGGAGCGAACACCGGGGAGCTGTTTTTT